This T cell receptor beta chain originates from a study of T cell responses to AZD1222 COVID-19 vaccine. The trim removed 6 bases at V and 4 bases at J, leaving 4 bases unmatched. The CDR3 is 14 residues long. Germline loops: CDR1 MNHEY, CDR2 SVGAGI. Assay used: immunoSEQ multiplex PCR; TCRdb lists only in-frame clones, some missing. The table has over 100,000 clones, approximately 91% seen once; the top ten hold approximately 0.98%. The V call is TRBV6-5, the J call TRBJ1-5; 9 bases fit TRBD1. Sample: peripheral blood, taken 28 days after the second AZD1222 dose. The clonotype comes from an adult who received the AZD1222 COVID-19 vaccine. CDR3 in amino acids: CASSRDRVNQPQHF. The CDR3 coding sequence is TGTGCCAGCAGCCGGGACAGGGTAAATCAGCCCCAGCATTTT.